These 17 T cell receptor beta chains were sequenced from one sample in a study of beta chain features in type 1 diabetes. What was sequenced were expressed TCRB transcripts, since all of the isolated RNA had been reverse transcribed. Clones were read by immunoSEQ multiplex PCR, and TCRdb kept only the in-frame ones, dropping some. Among a few hundred thousand clones, around 19% were seen once, and the ten largest hold approximately 0.046%. The specimen sequenced was naive CD4+ T cells from blood. The receptors derive from a woman aged 18-29 years in good health.

V is TRBV5-6 and J is TRBJ2-7; TRBD2 matches at 8 bases. The CDR3 has 16 amino acids. J gave up 0 bases and V 0 bases, and 5 bases lay outside the gene matches. The germline V gene has CDR1 SGHDT and CDR2 YYEEEE. The CDR3 nucleotides are TGTGCCAGCAGCTTGGCCGGGAGGGAGAGCTCCTACGAGCAGTACTTC. The encoded protein is CASSLAGRESSYEQYF.

The sample holds a few counts of this clone. The rearrangement uses TRBV11-3 and TRBJ1-2; 7 bases fit TRBD1. Germline V lookup: CDR1 SGHNT, CDR2 YENEEA. This CDR3 is built from 14 residues. Unmatched junction bases numbered 7, after V lost 5 bases and J lost 4 bases. CDR3: CASSPIDRAYGYTF. DNA of the CDR3: TGTGCCAGCAGCCCCATCGACAGGGCCTATGGCTACACCTTC.

This clone has just a few counts. The V and J genes are TRBV11-2 and TRBJ1-1, with 10 positions matching TRBD1. Germline V gives CDR1 SGHAT, CDR2 FQNNGV. The J segment lost 6 bases and the V segment lost 5 bases, leaving 9 bases of the junction unmatched. CDR3 size: 15 residues. The CDR3 DNA is TGTGCCAGCAGCATTGGGGACAGGGGAAGGGCTGAAGCTTTCTTT. Its protein is CASSIGDRGRAEAFF.

In its sample, this clone was seen a few times. The CDR3 coding sequence is TGCGCCAGCAGCGTGGGACAGGGCACAGATACGCAGTATTTT. It encodes CASSVGQGTDTQYF. This rearrangement joins TRBV5-1 to TRBJ2-3; 8 bases match TRBD1. Trimming cost V 4 bases and J 1 base; bases outside gene matches: 2. The CDR3 contains 14 residues. Germline-derived CDR1 and CDR2 are SGHRS and YFSETQ.

In its sample, this clone was seen a few times. The V and J genes are TRBV4-1 and TRBJ2-1; 10 bases align to TRBD2. J gave up 0 bases and V 0 bases, and 5 bases lay outside the gene matches. Germline V gene data show CDR1 as MGHRA and CDR2 as YSYEKL. The CDR3 loop spans 18 amino acids. In DNA, the CDR3 is TGCGCCAGCAGCCAAGATCTTCCTAGCGGGAGCTCCTACAATGAGCAGTTCTTC. Protein: CASSQDLPSGSSYNEQFF.

V is TRBV5-1 and J is TRBJ1-5, with TRBD1 matching over 10 bases. The CDR3 length is 14 residues. CDR1 and CDR2 from the germline V gene are SGHRS and YFSETQ. V dropped 4 bases and J dropped 8; count of bases not matched to a gene: 6. CDR3 coding DNA: TGCGCCAGCAGCCCCGGACAGGGGGGAAAGCCCCAGCATTTT. Translated, it gives CASSPGQGGKPQHF.

The CDR3 loop is CASSVEGSGGINEQFF. CDR3 sequence (DNA): TGTGCCAGCAGCGTAGAAGGTAGCGGGGGAATCAATGAGCAGTTCTTC. V is TRBV9 and J is TRBJ2-1, with 9 nucleotides matching TRBD2. Germline loops: CDR1 SGDLS, CDR2 YYNGEE. V lost 0 bases and J lost 6; bases outside the gene matches: 7. The CDR3 loop spans 16 amino acids.

The rearrangement links TRBV5-1 to TRBJ2-3; D gene uncertain. The germline CDR1 and CDR2 sequences are SGHRS and YFSETQ. With 4 bases removed from V and 3 bases from J, the gap between germline ends came to 15 bases. The length of the CDR3 is 15 residues. Here the CDR3 DNA reads TGCGCCAGCAGCCGAGTCCCCGCAGGAACAGATACGCAGTATTTT. Translation gives CASSRVPAGTDTQYF.

This sequence joins TRBV7-2 and TRBJ2-7, with 7 bases lining up with TRBD2. V trimming: 5 bases; J trimming: 2 bases; junction bases outside the gene matches: 9. Germline CDR1 reads SGHTA; CDR2 reads FQGNSA. This CDR3 region has 15 residues. CDR3 DNA: TGTGCCAGCAGCACCCGACCCGCGGGAGCCTACGAGCAGTACTTC. Translating gives CASSTRPAGAYEQYF.

This chain connects TRBV29-1 to TRBJ1-1, with a tentative D call TRBD1 (5 bases). In germline, CDR1 is SQVTM, CDR2 ANQGSEA. The CDR3 extends over 14 amino acids. The V end lost 5 bases, the J end lost 1 base, and 14 bases lay between the germline ends. CDR3 in amino acids: CSVKGRGRNTEAFF. As DNA, the CDR3 is TGCAGCGTTAAGGGTAGGGGAAGGAACACTGAAGCTTTCTTT.

This clone was observed a single time. The chain is built from TRBV5-1 and TRBJ2-5; D possibly corresponds to TRBD1 (6 bases). There are 13 residues in the CDR3. Trimming cost V 4 bases and J 2 bases, with 9 bases left between them. Germline V gene data show CDR1 as SGHRS and CDR2 as YFSETQ. The CDR3 nucleotides read TGCGCCAGCAGCGTACAGGGACAAGAGACCCAGTACTTC. Translating it yields CASSVQGQETQYF.

J is TRBJ2-7 and V is TRBV30; weak D call: TRBD2 (5 bases). Trimming removed 5 bases from V and 0 bases from J, with 11 bases in between. Germline V CDR1 and CDR2: GTSNPN, SVGIG (reference sequence). The CDR3 covers 13 residues. CDR3 protein: CAWLEGSSYEQYF. CDR3 nucleotide sequence: TGTGCCTGGTTAGAGGGAAGCTCCTACGAGCAGTACTTC.

The chain carries TRBV5-1 and TRBJ2-7, with D tentatively TRBD2 (6 bases). The CDR3 runs to 17 residues. V shed 0 bases and J shed 2 bases, with 18 bases lying between them. The germline gives CDR1 SGHRS, CDR2 YFSETQ. CDR3 sequence (DNA): TGCGCCAGCAGCTTGGAGGTCACCCGGGGGTACCCCTACGAGCAGTACTTC. It specifies CASSLEVTRGYPYEQYF.

The chain uses TRBV6-6 and TRBJ2-3; D gene ambiguous. V lost 4 bases, J lost 2 bases, and 10 bases lay in between. Germline CDR1 MNHNY, CDR2 SVGAGI (reference sequence). The CDR3 has 14 amino acids. For the CDR3, the DNA is TGTGCCAGCAGTTTCCTCCGGTTCACAGATACGCAGTATTTT. Its translation: CASSFLRFTDTQYF.

This clone occurred a few times. The chain joins TRBV7-2 to TRBJ2-2, with TRBD1 as a possible D gene (6 bases). CDR3 length: 15 residues. V lost 4 bases to trimming and J lost 4 bases, with 13 bases between them. The germline V gene encodes CDR1 SGHTA and CDR2 FQGNSA. The CDR3 nucleotides are TGTGCCAGCAGCTCTGGGACAAGGTCCACCGGGGAGCTGTTTTTT. Its translation: CASSSGTRSTGELFF. Using reference TRBV7-2 and TRBJ2-2 for the parts outside the CDR3, the full variable domain is GAGVSQSPSNKVTEKGKDVELRCDPISGHTALYWYRQSLGQGLEFLIYFQGNSAPDKSGLPSDRFSAERTGGSVSTLTIQRTQQEDSAVYLCASSSGTRSTGELFFGEGSRLTVL.

The genes are TRBV5-1 and TRBJ1-2; tentative D call: TRBD1 (6 bases). Trimming removed 1 base at V and 8 bases at J, with 15 bases between. The CDR3 spans 14 residues. Germline loops: CDR1 SGHRS, CDR2 YFSETQ. The CDR3 reads CASSLLGHSEGYTF. The DNA of the CDR3 is TGCGCCAGCAGCTTGCTGGGACACTCAGAAGGCTACACCTTC.

J is TRBJ2-5 and V is TRBV5-1; D possibly corresponds to TRBD1 (6 bases). Germline V gene data show CDR1 as SGHRS and CDR2 as YFSETQ. V lost 5 bases to trimming and J lost 2 bases, with 13 bases between them. The CDR3 covers 14 residues. The CDR3 region has the DNA TGCGCCAGCAGAATCAGGGGCCTACAAGAGACCCAGTACTTC. Encoded protein: CASRIRGLQETQYF.